Below, 27 T cell receptor beta chains from the same sample are listed, as sequenced in a study of T cell repertoires in cytomegalovirus infection (dated by TCRdb to the late 2010s). The instrument given in TCRdb is Illumina HiSeq 1500. TCRdb cleaned the public reads at Q25 with fastp, built clones with MiXCR and kept in-frame beta chains. When rows share a CDR3 protein, they turn into one entry using the most common DNA and genes. Within this sample are 100,000 to 150,000 distinct CDR3 sequences, with roughly 8.2% of them counted one time only. The ten largest clonotypes hold around a tenth of the sample. Sequencing was performed on PBMCs. The receptor set was obtained from a human donor in good health (CMV status not recorded). Some clones in this sample may be carry-over from other donors' samples.

This clonotype was counted many times. This chain joins TRBV7-2 and TRBJ1-5; 7 bases line up with TRBD1. V lost 2 bases and J lost 6; bases outside the gene matches: 4. CDR3 size: 14 residues. The germline CDR1 and CDR2 sequences are SGHTA and FQGNSA. The CDR3 DNA reads TGTGCCAGCAGCTTACGAGGGGGCGGTCAGCCCCAGCATTTT. Amino acid sequence: CASSLRGGGQPQHF.

The chain couples TRBV9 to TRBJ2-1, with TRBD1 matching over 7 bases. The CDR3 extends over 15 amino acids. V lost 6 bases, J lost 3 bases, and 9 bases stayed unmatched. Germline CDR1 is SGDLS and CDR2 is YYNGEE. CDR3 bases: TGTGCCAGCAATCCCCGGGACAGAAGCTACAATGAGCAGTTCTTC. This translates into CASNPRDRSYNEQFF.

Ten or more counts support this clonotype. V and J are TRBV20-1 and TRBJ2-1; 9 positions agree with TRBD2. The CDR3 is 17 residues long. Germline values: CDR1 DFQATT, CDR2 SNEGSKA (reference sequence). V gave up 7 bases and J gave up 0 bases; unmatched junction bases: 13. The DNA for the CDR3 is TGCAGTGGAAAAGATAGCGGGGGCACGCGCTCCTACAATGAGCAGTTCTTC. Its translation is CSGKDSGGTRSYNEQFF.

There are many counts of this clonotype. The chain is built from TRBV12-3 or TRBV12-4 and TRBJ1-6; 9 nucleotides match TRBD1. The V gene end was trimmed by 4 bases and the J gene end by 7 bases; junction bases not matched to a gene: 2. CDR3 length: 14 residues. In DNA form, the CDR3 reads TGTGCCAGCAGTTCCGGACAGGGGAATTCACCCCTCCACTTT. Amino acid sequence: CASSSGQGNSPLHF.

This clonotype was seen only a few times. The chain couples TRBV29-1 to TRBJ2-3; possible D gene TRBD2, 6 bases. V lost 5 bases to trimming and J lost 4 bases, with 19 bases between them. The germline V gene has CDR1 SQVTM and CDR2 ANQGSEA. This CDR3 comprises 15 residues. The CDR3 DNA is TGCAGCGTTTCCAACCTCGCTCGGGGGTCAGATACGCAGTATTTT. This translates into CSVSNLARGSDTQYF.

This clonotype came up many times. The V call is TRBV30, the J call TRBJ2-2; D not resolved. This CDR3 contains 10 residues. Between the trimmed V and J ends, which lost 6 bases and 4 bases, there was a span of 3 bases. CDR1 and CDR2 (germline): GTSNPN, SVGIG (reference sequence). CDR3 nucleotides: TGTGCCTGCATCACCGGGGAGCTGTTTTTT. This encodes CACITGELFF.

There are many counts of this clonotype. V gene TRBV28 combines with J gene TRBJ2-7; D not resolved. Trimming removed 3 bases from V and 2 bases from J, with 14 bases in between. Germline CDR1 and CDR2: MDHEN and SYDVKM. This CDR3 contains 15 residues. DNA of the CDR3: TGTGCCAGCAGTTTCCCCCGGGCCTTGACCTACGAGCAGTACTTC. This translates into CASSFPRALTYEQYF.

This clonotype has a count of ten or more. The genes are TRBV11-2 and TRBJ2-1; a weak D match, TRBD2 (6 bases). Trimming removed 5 bases from V and 6 bases from J, with 8 bases in between. Germline assignment: CDR1 SGHAT and CDR2 FQNNGV. This CDR3 comprises 12 residues. This chain's CDR3 is CASSASANEQFF. The CDR3 DNA is TGTGCCAGCAGCGCTAGCGCCAATGAGCAGTTCTTC.

The sample holds many counts of this clonotype. The chain carries TRBV7-2 and TRBJ1-5; D gene uncertain. Per germline, CDR1 SGHTA and CDR2 FQGNSA. The CDR3 is 14 amino acids. The V gene lost 1 base and the J gene lost 4 bases, with 8 bases spanning the gap. This CDR3 is CASSLDGVNQPQHF. The CDR3 DNA sequence: TGTGCCAGCAGCTTAGATGGGGTAAATCAGCCCCAGCATTTT.

The V and J genes are TRBV2 and TRBJ1-1; 8 bases map to TRBD1. Germline-derived CDR1 and CDR2 are SNHLY and FYNNEI. Trimming removed 5 bases from V and 4 bases from J; junction bases left unmatched: 6. The CDR3 is 14 amino acids. The CDR3 here is CASSPDREITEAFF. CDR3 nucleotides: TGTGCCAGCAGTCCGGACAGGGAGATCACTGAAGCTTTCTTT.

This clonotype was seen repeatedly, ten times or more. The J gene is TRBJ1-4, the V gene TRBV19; D may be TRBD1 (6 bases). With 9 bases removed from V and 10 bases from J, the gap between germline ends came to 24 bases. CDR1 LNHDA and CDR2 SQIVND come from the germline V gene (reference sequence). This CDR3 is built from 15 residues. CDR3 residues: CASLTTEGQAGKLFF. The CDR3, as DNA: TGTGCCAGCCTTACTACGGAGGGACAAGCGGGAAAACTGTTTTTT.

This clonotype was counted ten times or more. The chain links TRBV7-2 to TRBJ1-2, with 8 bases lining up with TRBD1. The CDR3 has 15 amino acids. Looked up from germline, CDR1 is SGHTA and CDR2 is FQGNSA. V shed 1 base and J 7 bases; nucleotides not matched to a gene: 8. For the CDR3, the DNA is TGTGCCAGCAGCTTAGAGGGGGCAGGGGGCGGTGGCTACACCTTC. Translated, it gives CASSLEGAGGGGYTF.

This clonotype came up many times. V usage is TRBV7-2 and J usage is TRBJ1-2; D is unresolved. CDR1 and CDR2 from the germline V gene are SGHTA and FQGNSA. CDR3 length: 11 residues. Between the trimmed V and J ends, which lost 5 bases and 8 bases, there was a span of 9 bases. CDR3 DNA sequence: TGTGCCAGCAGCCCCCAGCGGGGCTACACCTTC. Translating it yields CASSPQRGYTF.

At least ten counts were recorded for this clonotype. V and J are TRBV12-5 and TRBJ2-1; either TRBD1 or TRBD2 may supply D (5 bases each). Trimming removed 5 bases at V and 6 bases at J, with 11 bases between. The CDR3 runs to 13 residues. Germline-derived CDR1 and CDR2 are LGHNT and FRNRAP. The CDR3 loop is CASGRDAGNEQFF. The CDR3 bases are TGTGCTAGTGGTCGGGACGCTGGCAATGAGCAGTTCTTC.

Ten or more counts support this clonotype. In DNA form, the CDR3 reads TGTGCCAGCAGCGATTATATGAACACTGAAGCTTTCTTT. It codes for CASSDYMNTEAFF. The chain is built from TRBV7-2 and TRBJ1-1; the D is unclear. Germline CDR1 reads SGHTA; CDR2 reads FQGNSA. This CDR3 has 13 amino acids. Between the trimmed V and J ends, which lost 5 bases and 0 bases, there was a span of 7 bases.

This clonotype was seen a few times. The chain recombines TRBV12-3 or TRBV12-4 with TRBJ2-3; weak D call: TRBD1 (5 bases). V shed 3 bases and J shed 6 bases, with 10 bases lying between them. The CDR3 is made up of 13 amino acids. The CDR3 reads CASSFERGDTQYF. For the CDR3, the DNA is TGTGCCAGCAGTTTCGAAAGGGGCGATACGCAGTATTTT.

This clonotype was counted a few times. V usage is TRBV6-6 and J usage is TRBJ2-3; TRBD2 agrees at 11 bases. In germline, CDR1 is MNHNY, CDR2 SVGAGI (reference sequence). Unmatched junction bases numbered 13, after V lost 7 bases and J lost 4 bases. The CDR3 spans 17 residues. CDR3 bases: TGTGCCAGCACCTACGGGTTAGCGGGGGGGCCAGCAGATACGCAGTATTTT. Protein: CASTYGLAGGPADTQYF.

This clonotype occurred many times. The V and J genes are TRBV7-7 and TRBJ2-1; 8 bases line up with TRBD2. Trimming took 5 bases from V and 0 from J; bases not matched to a gene: 9. In germline, CDR1 is SSHAT, CDR2 FNYEAQ (reference sequence). The CDR3 extends over 17 amino acids. The CDR3 region is CASSPHGGASSYNEQFF. The CDR3 nucleotides read TGTGCCAGCAGCCCTCACGGGGGGGCTAGCTCCTACAATGAGCAGTTCTTC. The complete variable domain, with remaining parts taken from reference TRBV7-7 and TRBJ2-1, reads GAGVSQSPRYKVTKRGQDVTLRCDPISSHATLYWYQQALGQGPEFLTYFNYEAQPDKSGLPSDRFSAERPEGSISTLTIQRTEQRDSAMYRCASSPHGGASSYNEQFFGPGTRLTVL.

This clonotype was counted many times. This chain links TRBV6-6 with TRBJ2-2; D remains unclear. CDR1 and CDR2 from the germline V gene are MNHNY and SVGAGI (reference sequence). V lost 0 bases, J lost 6 bases, and 11 bases lay in between. The CDR3 is 15 amino acids. CDR3 DNA: TGTGCCAGCAGTTACTCGAACTTCGGACCCGGGGAGCTGTTTTTT. Its protein product is CASSYSNFGPGELFF.

This clonotype was picked up a small number of times. The J gene is TRBJ2-1, the V gene TRBV6-4; D may be TRBD1 (7 bases). CDR1 MRHNA and CDR2 SNTAGT come from the germline V gene. V was cut by 4 bases and J by 4 bases, with 14 bases left in between. The CDR3 totals 15 residues. CDR3 protein: CASSALQGGYNEQFF. As DNA, the CDR3 is TGTGCCAGCAGTGCTCTGCAGGGGGGATACAATGAGCAGTTCTTC.

Ten or more counts support this clonotype. The chain combines TRBV6-6 with TRBJ1-1; D gene unclear. Trimming took off 4 bases at V and 0 bases at J, with 12 bases between the two ends. Germline V lookup: CDR1 MNHNY, CDR2 SVGAGI (reference sequence). The CDR3 runs 15 residues. CDR3: CASSSSEAMNTEAFF. The CDR3 region has the DNA TGTGCCAGCAGTTCGTCAGAAGCCATGAACACTGAAGCTTTCTTT.

Many counts were recorded for this clonotype. This chain connects TRBV25-1 to TRBJ1-5, with D hard to call. Trimming stripped 1 base from V and 4 bases from J, with 14 bases between. Germline V lookup: CDR1 MGHDK, CDR2 SYGVNS. The CDR3 totals 16 residues. As DNA, the CDR3 is TGTGCCAGCAGTGAATTAAGCTGGGAAGGGAATCAGCCCCAGCATTTT. It yields the protein CASSELSWEGNQPQHF.

The sample holds many counts of this clonotype. The V call is TRBV29-1, the J call TRBJ2-7; D is unresolved. Trimming cost V 4 bases and J 0 bases, with 4 bases left between them. Per germline, CDR1 SQVTM and CDR2 ANQGSEA. CDR3 length equals 11 residues. CDR3 protein: CSVVSSYEQYF. As DNA, the CDR3 is TGCAGCGTTGTGAGCTCCTACGAGCAGTACTTC.

The chain recombines TRBV7-1 with TRBJ1-2; no clear D. TRBV7-1 is sorted into the ORF group, with uncertain function. Trimming pared 4 bases from V and 8 bases from J, leaving 17 bases between. The CDR3 consists of 14 residues. The CDR3 DNA reads as TGTGCCAGCAGCTTAATCGGCGGGTCTGAGGGCTACACCTTC. Protein product: CASSLIGGSEGYTF.

In this sample, this clonotype turned up many times. V and J are TRBV7-8 and TRBJ1-1; D unresolved. The CDR3 loop spans 14 amino acids. CDR1 SGHVS and CDR2 FQNEAQ come from the germline V gene. V lost 6 bases and J 1 base, leaving 12 bases between the germline ends. CDR3 amino acids: CASSYSPENTEAFF. CDR3 coding DNA: TGTGCCAGCAGTTATAGTCCGGAGAACACTGAAGCTTTCTTT.

This clonotype was detected ten times or more. This chain links TRBV27 with TRBJ2-5; D ambiguous. The CDR3 is 14 amino acids. Germline CDR1 and CDR2: MNHEY and SMNVEV (reference sequence). Trimming stripped 0 bases from V and 1 base from J, with 6 bases between. CDR3 region: CASSLSPVQETQYF. The CDR3 DNA follows: TGTGCCAGCAGTTTATCGCCGGTCCAAGAGACCCAGTACTTC.

The table lists this clonotype with many counts. The rearrangement uses TRBV5-5 and TRBJ2-1; tentatively, D is TRBD1 or TRBD2 (6 bases each). This CDR3 is 15 amino acids long. V gave up 7 bases and J gave up 0 bases, with 14 bases separating them. Germline CDR1 SGHKS, CDR2 YYEKEE (reference sequence). CDR3 amino acids: CASGLTGISYNEQFF. The CDR3 DNA is TGTGCCAGCGGACTAACAGGGATCTCCTACAATGAGCAGTTCTTC.